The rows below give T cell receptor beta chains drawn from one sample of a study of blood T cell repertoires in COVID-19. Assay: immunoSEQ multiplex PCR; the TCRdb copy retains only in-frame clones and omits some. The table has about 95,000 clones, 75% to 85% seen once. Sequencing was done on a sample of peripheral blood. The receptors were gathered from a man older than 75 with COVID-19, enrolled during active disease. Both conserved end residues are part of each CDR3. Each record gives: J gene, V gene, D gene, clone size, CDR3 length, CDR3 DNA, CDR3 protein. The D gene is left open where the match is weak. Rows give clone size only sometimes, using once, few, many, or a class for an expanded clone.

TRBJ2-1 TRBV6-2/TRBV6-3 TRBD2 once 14 TGTGCCAGCAGTTCTAGCGGGGCCCACAATGAGCAGTTCTTC CASSSSGAHNEQFF
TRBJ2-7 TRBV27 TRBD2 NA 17 TGTGCCAGCAGTTTATCCCGACTAGCGGGCGTCGCCTACGAGCAGTACTTC CASSLSRLAGVAYEQYF
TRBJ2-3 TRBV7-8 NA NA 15 TGTGCCAGCAGCTCAAACATTGGACTAACAGATACGCAGTATTTT CASSSNIGLTDTQYF
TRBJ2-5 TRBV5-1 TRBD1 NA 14 TGCGCCAGCAGCGCCACAGGGGGCTCGGAGACCCAGTACTTC CASSATGGSETQYF
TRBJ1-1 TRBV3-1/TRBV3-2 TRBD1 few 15 TGTGCCAGCAGCTCCGACAGGGATGGGAACACTGAAGCTTTCTTT CASSSDRDGNTEAFF
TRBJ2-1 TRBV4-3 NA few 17 TGCGCCAGCAGCCAAGATAGGGCAGGGGTCTTCTACAATGAGCAGTTCTTC CASSQDRAGVFYNEQFF
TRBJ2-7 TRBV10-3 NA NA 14 TGTGCCATCAGTGAGTTGGCGGCAGCCTACGAGCAGTACTTC CAISELAAAYEQYF
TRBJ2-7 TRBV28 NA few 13 TGTGCCAGCAGTTTATGGTCGGTCGGCGAGCAGTACTTC CASSLWSVGEQYF
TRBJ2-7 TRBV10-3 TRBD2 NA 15 TGTGCCATCAGACCGGGACTAGCGGGAAACTACGAGCAGTACTTC CAIRPGLAGNYEQYF
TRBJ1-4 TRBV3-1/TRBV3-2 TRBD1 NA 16 TGTGCCAGCAGCCCTTCCCTCGACAGGGGGAAGGAAAAACTGTTTTTT CASSPSLDRGKEKLFF
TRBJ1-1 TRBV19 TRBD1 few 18 TGTGCCAGTAGTCCTTACGGACAGGGTGGACCAGAAAACACTGAAGCTTTCTTT CASSPYGQGGPENTEAFF
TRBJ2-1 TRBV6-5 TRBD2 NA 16 TGTGCCAGCAGTTACCTAGCGGGGGGCGGGAGCAATGAGCAGTTCTTC CASSYLAGGGSNEQFF
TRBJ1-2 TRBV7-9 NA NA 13 TGTGCCAGCAGCTTAGAGAGTAACTATGGCTACACCTTC CASSLESNYGYTF
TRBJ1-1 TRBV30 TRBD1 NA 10 TGTGCCTGGGCGGACAGGGTGCCTTTCTTT CAWADRVPFF
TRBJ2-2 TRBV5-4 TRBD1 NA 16 TGTGCCAGCAGCTTGGTGACAGGGCCGAACACCGGGGAGCTGTTTTTT CASSLVTGPNTGELFF
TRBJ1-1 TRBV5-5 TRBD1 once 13 TGTGCCAGCAGCGTACAGGGGTACACTGAAGCTTTCTTT CASSVQGYTEAFF
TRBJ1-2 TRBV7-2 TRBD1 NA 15 TGTGCCAGCAGCTTAGTCGGGACAGCAAACTATGGCTACACCTTC CASSLVGTANYGYTF
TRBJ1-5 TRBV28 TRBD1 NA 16 TGTGCCAGCACCGCAACGGGACAGGGGAACAATCAGCCCCAGCATTTT CASTATGQGNNQPQHF
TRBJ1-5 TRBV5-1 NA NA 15 TGCGCCAGCAGCCCCGGGGGGACGGGAATTCAGCCCCAGCATTTT CASSPGGTGIQPQHF
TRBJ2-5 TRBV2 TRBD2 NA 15 TGTGCCAGCAGCGGCCTAGCGGGGGGGCAAGAGACCCAGTACTTC CASSGLAGGQETQYF
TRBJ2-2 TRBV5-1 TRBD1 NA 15 TGCGCCAGCAGCTTGAAGGGACAGCCCACCGGGGAGCTGTTTTTT CASSLKGQPTGELFF
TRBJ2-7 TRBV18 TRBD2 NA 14 TGTGCCAGCTCACCCTGGACTAGCAACAACGAGCAGTACTTC CASSPWTSNNEQYF
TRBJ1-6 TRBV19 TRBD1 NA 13 TGTGCCAGTAATCCGACAGGGAATTCACCCCTCCACTTT CASNPTGNSPLHF
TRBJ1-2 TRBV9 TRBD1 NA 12 TGTGCCAGCAGCGTCGGACAGGGAGGCTACACCTTC CASSVGQGGYTF
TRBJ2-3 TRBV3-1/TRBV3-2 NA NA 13 TGTGCCAGCAGCCAAATTGGAATCAGGGCGCAGTATTTT CASSQIGIRAQYF
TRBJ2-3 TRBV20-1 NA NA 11 TGCAGTGGAGAAAGCACAGATACGCAGTATTTT CSGESTDTQYF
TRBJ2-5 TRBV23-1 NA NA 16 TGCGCCAGCAGTCAATCGTCCAGAACCCCTAGGGAGACCCAGTACTTC CASSQSSRTPRETQYF
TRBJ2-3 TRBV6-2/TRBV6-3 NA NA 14 TGTGCCAGCAGCCCCGGGATTGCGACAGATACGCAGTATTTT CASSPGIATDTQYF
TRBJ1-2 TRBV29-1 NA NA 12 TGCAGCGCTGTTACAGGGAGAGAAGGCTACACCTTC CSAVTGREGYTF
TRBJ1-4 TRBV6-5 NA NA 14 TGTGCCAGCAGTTACAGTGGAGGCGATGAAAAACTGTTTTTT CASSYSGGDEKLFF
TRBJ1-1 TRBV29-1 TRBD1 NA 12 TGCAGCGTTGGACAGGGAAACTCTCGAGCTTTCTTT CSVGQGNSRAFF
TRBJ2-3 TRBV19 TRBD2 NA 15 TGTGCCAGTAGCCGACTAGCGGGGAGCACAGATACGCAGTATTTT CASSRLAGSTDTQYF
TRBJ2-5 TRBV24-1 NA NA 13 TGTGCCACCAGTGAAGGGGGAGGGGGTCTCCAGTACTTC CATSEGGGGLQYF
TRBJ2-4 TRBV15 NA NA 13 TGTGCCACCGCGCCGGGGGCCAAAAACATTCAGTACTTC CATAPGAKNIQYF
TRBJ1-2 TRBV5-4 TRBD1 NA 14 TGTGCCAGCAGCCTCGACAGGGGGCTTAATGGCTACACCTTC CASSLDRGLNGYTF
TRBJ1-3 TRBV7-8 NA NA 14 TGTGCCAGCGGCCAAGGGGGTTTGTGGAACACCATATATTTT CASGQGGLWNTIYF
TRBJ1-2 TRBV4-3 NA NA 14 TGCGCCAGCAGCCAAGGAACCGCGAACTATGGCTACACCTTC CASSQGTANYGYTF
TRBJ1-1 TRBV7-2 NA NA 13 TGTGCCAGCAGCTTAGTCGAGTACACTGAAGCTTTCTTT CASSLVEYTEAFF
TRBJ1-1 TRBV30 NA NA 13 TGTGCCTGGACGCGGAACATGAACACTGAAGCTTTCTTT CAWTRNMNTEAFF
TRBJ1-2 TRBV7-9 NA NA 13 TGTGCCAGCAGCTTGACTGTCCGGAGTGGCTACACCTTC CASSLTVRSGYTF
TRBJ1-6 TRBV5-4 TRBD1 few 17 TGTGCCAGCAGCGCGCACACAGGGGGCGCCTATAATTCACCCCTCCACTTT CASSAHTGGAYNSPLHF
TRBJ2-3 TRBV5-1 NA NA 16 TGCGCCAGCAGCTTGAACAGGGCGAGCAACACAGATACGCAGTATTTT CASSLNRASNTDTQYF
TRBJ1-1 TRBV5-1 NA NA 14 TGCGCCAGCAGCTTGGGAGGATTGAACACTGAAGCTTTCTTT CASSLGGLNTEAFF
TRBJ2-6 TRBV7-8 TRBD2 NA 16 TGTGCCAGCAGCTTAGCCCGGGGGGCTGGGGCCAACGTCCTGACTTTC CASSLARGAGANVLTF
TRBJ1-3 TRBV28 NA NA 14 TGTGCCAGCGAGGGTAGGGCTACTGGAAACACCATATATTTT CASEGRATGNTIYF
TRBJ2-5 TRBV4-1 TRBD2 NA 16 TGCGCCAGCTGCCGTCCGACTAGCGGGGGGAGAGAGACCCAGTACTTC CASCRPTSGGRETQYF
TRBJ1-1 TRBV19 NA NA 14 TGTGCCTCGGAGGACAGCCCGATGAACACTGAAGCTTTCTTT CASEDSPMNTEAFF
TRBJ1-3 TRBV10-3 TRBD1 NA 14 TGTGCCATCGGCCCAGGACAGGCTGGAAACACCATATATTTT CAIGPGQAGNTIYF
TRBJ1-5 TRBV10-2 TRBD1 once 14 TGCGCCAGCGGAGAGACAGGGGGTGATCAGCCCCAGCATTTT CASGETGGDQPQHF
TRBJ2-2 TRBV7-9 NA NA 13 TGTGCCAGCAGCTCGGGTTTTACCGGGGAGCTGTTTTTT CASSSGFTGELFF
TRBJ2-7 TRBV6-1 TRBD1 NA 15 TGTGCCAGCAGTGAAGCGGGACAGGGTCTCTACGAGCAGTACTTC CASSEAGQGLYEQYF
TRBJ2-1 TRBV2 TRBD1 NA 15 TGTGCCAGCAGTACGGACAGGGGCTCCTACAATGAGCAGTTCTTC CASSTDRGSYNEQFF